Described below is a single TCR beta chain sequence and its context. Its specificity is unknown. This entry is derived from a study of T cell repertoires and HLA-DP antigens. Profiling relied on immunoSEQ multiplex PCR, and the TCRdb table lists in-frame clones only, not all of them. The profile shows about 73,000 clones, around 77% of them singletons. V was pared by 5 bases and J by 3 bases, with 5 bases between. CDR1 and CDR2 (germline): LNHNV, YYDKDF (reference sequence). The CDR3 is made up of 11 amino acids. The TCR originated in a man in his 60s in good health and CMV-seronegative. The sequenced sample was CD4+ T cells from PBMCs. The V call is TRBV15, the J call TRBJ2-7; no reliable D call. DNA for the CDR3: TGTGCCACCAGCTCCAGCTACGAGCAGTACTTC. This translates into CATSSSYEQYF.